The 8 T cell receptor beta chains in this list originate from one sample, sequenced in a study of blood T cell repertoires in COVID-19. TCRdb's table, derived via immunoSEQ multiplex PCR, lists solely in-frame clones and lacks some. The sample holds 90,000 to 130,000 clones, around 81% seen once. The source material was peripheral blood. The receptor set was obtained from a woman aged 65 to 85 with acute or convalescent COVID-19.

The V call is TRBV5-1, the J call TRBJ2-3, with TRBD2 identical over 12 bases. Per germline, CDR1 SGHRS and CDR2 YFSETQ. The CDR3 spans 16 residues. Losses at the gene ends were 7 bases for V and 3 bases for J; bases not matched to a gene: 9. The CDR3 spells CASGNLAGGTTDTQYF. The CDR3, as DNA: TGCGCCAGCGGAAATCTAGCGGGAGGGACGACAGATACGCAGTATTTT.

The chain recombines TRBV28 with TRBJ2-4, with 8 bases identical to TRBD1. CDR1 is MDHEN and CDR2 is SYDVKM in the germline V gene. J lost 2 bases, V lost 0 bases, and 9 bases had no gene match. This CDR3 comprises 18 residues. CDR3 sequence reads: CASSLWGSTGVTKNIQYF. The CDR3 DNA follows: TGTGCCAGCAGTTTATGGGGGTCGACAGGGGTGACCAAAAACATTCAGTACTTC.

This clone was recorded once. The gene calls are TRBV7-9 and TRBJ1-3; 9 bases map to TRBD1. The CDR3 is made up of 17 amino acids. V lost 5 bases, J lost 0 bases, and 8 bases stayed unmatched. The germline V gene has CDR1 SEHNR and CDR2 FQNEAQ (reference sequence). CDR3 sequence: CASSPRTGATSGNTIYF. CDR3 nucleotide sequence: TGTGCCAGCAGCCCACGGACAGGGGCTACCTCTGGAAACACCATATATTTT.

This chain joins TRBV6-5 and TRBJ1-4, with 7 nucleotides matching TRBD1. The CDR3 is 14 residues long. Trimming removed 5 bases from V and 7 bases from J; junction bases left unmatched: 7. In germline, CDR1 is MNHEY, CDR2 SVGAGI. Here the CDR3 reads CASSLRGSGEKLFF. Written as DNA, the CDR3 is TGTGCCAGCAGTCTCAGGGGGTCCGGTGAAAAACTGTTTTTT.

CDR3 nucleotides: TGTGCCAGTATGGGACAGGGGGCAAGAGAGCAGTTCTTC. It encodes CASMGQGAREQFF. The chain carries TRBV19 and TRBJ2-1; 12 nucleotides match TRBD1. CDR1 is LNHDA and CDR2 is SQIVND in the germline V gene (reference sequence). V lost 7 bases to trimming and J lost 10 bases; unmatched junction nucleotides: 5. This CDR3 has 13 residues.

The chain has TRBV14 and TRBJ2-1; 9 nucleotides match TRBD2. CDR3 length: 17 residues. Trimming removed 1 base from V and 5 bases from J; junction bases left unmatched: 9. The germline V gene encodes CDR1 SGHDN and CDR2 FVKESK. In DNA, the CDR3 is TGTGCCAGCAGCCAAGGGGTACGGCGGGGGGGTAACAATGAGCAGTTCTTC. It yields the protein CASSQGVRRGGNNEQFF.

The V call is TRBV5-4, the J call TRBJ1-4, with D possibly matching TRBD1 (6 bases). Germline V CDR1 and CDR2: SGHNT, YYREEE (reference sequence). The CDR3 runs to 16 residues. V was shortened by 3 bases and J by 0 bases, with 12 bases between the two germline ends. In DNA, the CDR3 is TGTGCCAGCAGCTCCGGACAGAGAGCAACTAATGAAAAACTGTTTTTT. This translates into CASSSGQRATNEKLFF.

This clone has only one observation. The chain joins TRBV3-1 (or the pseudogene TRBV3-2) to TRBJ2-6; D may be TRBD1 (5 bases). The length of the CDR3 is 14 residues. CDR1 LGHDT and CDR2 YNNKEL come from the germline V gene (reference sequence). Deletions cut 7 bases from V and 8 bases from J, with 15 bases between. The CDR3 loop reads CASTRIRGTNVLTF. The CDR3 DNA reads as TGTGCCAGCACCCGAATAAGGGGAACCAACGTCCTGACTTTC.